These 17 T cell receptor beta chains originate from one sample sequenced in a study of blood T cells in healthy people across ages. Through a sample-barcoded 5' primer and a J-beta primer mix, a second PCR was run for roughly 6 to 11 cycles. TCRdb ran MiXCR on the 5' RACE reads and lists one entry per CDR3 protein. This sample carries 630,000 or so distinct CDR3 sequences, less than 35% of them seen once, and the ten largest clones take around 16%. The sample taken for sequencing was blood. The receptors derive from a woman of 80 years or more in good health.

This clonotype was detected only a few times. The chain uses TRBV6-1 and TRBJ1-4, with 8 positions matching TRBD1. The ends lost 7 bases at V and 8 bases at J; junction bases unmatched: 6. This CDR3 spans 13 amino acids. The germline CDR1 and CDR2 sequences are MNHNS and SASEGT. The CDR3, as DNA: TGTGCCAGCAAGACAGGGGTTGGGGAAAAACTGTTTTTT. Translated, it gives CASKTGVGEKLFF.

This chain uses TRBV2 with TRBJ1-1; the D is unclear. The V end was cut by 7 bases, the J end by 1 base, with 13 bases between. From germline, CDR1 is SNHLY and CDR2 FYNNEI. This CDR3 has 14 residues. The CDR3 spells CASIISRQNTEAFF. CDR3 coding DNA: TGTGCCAGCATTATCTCGAGACAGAACACTGAAGCTTTCTTT.

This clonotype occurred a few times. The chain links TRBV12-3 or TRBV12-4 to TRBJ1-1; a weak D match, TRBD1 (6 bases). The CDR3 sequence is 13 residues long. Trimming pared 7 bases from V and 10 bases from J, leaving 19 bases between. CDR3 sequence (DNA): TGTGCCAGCACCGAAGACAGGTCGAGTGGAGCTTTCTTT. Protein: CASTEDRSSGAFF.

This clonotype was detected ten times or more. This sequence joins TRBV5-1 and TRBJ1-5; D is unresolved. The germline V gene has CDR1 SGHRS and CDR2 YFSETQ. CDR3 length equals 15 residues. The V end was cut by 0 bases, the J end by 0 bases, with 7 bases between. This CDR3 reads CASSLDGYSNQPQHF. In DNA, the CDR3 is TGCGCCAGCAGCTTGGATGGGTATAGCAATCAGCCCCAGCATTTT.

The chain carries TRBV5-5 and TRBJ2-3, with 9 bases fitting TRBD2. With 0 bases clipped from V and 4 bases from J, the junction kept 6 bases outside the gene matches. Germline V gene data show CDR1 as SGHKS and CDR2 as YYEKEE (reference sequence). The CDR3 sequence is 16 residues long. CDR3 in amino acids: CASSLGRGGRADTQYF. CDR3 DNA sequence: TGTGCCAGCAGCTTGGGGCGGGGGGGCCGGGCAGATACGCAGTATTTT. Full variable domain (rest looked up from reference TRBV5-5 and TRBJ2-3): DAGVTQSPTHLIKTRGQQVTLRCSPISGHKSVSWYQQVLGQGPQFIFQYYEKEERGRGNFPDRFSARQFPNYSSELNVNALLLGDSALYLCASSLGRGGRADTQYFGPGTRLTVL.

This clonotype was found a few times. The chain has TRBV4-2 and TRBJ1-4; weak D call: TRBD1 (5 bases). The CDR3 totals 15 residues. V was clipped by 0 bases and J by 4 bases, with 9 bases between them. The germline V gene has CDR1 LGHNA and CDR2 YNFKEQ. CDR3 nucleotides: TGTGCCAGCAGCCAAGATGGGGGAGGTAATGAAAAACTGTTTTTT. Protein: CASSQDGGGNEKLFF.

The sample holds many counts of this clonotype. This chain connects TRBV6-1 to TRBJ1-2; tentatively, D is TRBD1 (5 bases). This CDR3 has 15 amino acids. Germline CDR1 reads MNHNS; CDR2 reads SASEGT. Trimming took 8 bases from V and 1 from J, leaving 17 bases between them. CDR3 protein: CASGAVLARNYGYTF. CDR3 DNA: TGTGCCAGCGGGGCGGTACTGGCCCGTAACTATGGCTACACCTTC.

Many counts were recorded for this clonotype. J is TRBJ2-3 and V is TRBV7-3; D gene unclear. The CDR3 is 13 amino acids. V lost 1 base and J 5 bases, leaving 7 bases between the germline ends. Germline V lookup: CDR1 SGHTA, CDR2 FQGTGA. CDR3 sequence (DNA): TGTGCCAGCAGCTTAAGAGTTCAAGATACGCAGTATTTT. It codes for CASSLRVQDTQYF.

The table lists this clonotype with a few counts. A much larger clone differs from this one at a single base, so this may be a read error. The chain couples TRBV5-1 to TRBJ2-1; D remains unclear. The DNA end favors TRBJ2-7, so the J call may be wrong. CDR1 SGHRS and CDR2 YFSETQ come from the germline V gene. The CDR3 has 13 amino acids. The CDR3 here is CASSLEVINEQYF. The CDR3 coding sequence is TGCGCCAGCAGCTTGGAGGTTATCAATGAGCAGTACTTC.

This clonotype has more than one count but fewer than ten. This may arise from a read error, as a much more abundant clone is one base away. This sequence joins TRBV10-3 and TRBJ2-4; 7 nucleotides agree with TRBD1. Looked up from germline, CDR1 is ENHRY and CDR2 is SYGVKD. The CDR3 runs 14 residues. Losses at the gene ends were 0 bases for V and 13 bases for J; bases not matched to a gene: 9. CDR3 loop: CAISESQGVSEQYF. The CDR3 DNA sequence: TGTGCCATCAGTGAGTCTCAGGGGGTGAGTGAGCAGTACTTC.

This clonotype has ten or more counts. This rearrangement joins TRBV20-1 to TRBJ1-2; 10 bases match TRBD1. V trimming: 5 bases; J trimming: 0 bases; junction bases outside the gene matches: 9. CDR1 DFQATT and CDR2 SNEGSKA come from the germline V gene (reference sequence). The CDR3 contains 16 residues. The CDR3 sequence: CSAYDRGHSSNYGYTF. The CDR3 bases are TGCAGTGCTTACGACAGGGGGCACTCCTCTAACTATGGCTACACCTTC.

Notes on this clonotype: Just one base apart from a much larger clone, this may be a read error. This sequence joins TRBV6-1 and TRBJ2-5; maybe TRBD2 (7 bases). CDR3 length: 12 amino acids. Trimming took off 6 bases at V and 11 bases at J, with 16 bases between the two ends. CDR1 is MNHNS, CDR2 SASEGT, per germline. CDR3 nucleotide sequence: TGTGCCAGCAGGGGGGGGCACCCAGAGCAGTACTTC. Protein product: CASRGGHPEQYF.

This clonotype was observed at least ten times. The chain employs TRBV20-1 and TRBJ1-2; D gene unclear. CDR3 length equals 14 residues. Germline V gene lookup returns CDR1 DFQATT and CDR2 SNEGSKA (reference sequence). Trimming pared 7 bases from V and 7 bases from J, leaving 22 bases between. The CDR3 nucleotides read TGCAGTGTTAGCAACCGTAAGGTCCGGGGTGGCTACACCTTC. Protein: CSVSNRKVRGGYTF.

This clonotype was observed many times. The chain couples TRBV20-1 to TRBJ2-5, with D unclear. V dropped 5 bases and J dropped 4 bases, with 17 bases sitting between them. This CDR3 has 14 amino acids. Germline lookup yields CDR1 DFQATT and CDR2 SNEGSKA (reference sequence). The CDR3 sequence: CSAPSWSKGETQYF. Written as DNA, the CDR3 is TGCAGTGCTCCCTCTTGGTCCAAGGGAGAGACCCAGTACTTC.

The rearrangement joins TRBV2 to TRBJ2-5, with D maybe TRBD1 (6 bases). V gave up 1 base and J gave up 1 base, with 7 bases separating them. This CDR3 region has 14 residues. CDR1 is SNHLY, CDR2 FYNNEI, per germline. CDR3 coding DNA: TGTGCCAGCAGTGAAGTCAGGGGCCAAGAGACCCAGTACTTC. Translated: CASSEVRGQETQYF. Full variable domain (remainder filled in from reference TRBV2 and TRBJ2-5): EPEVTQTPSHQVTQMGQEVILRCVPISNHLYFYWYRQILGQKVEFLVSFYNNEISEKSEIFDDQFSVERPDGSNFTLKIRSTKLEDSAMYFCASSEVRGQETQYFGPGTRLLVL.

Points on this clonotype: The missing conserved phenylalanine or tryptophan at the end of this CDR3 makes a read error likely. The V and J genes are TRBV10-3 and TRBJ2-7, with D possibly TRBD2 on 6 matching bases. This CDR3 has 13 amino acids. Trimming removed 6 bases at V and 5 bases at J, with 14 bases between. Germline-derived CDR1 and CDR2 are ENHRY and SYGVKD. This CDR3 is CAISTKPSDEQYS. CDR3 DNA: TGTGCCATCAGCACGAAACCTAGCGACGAGCAGTACTCC.

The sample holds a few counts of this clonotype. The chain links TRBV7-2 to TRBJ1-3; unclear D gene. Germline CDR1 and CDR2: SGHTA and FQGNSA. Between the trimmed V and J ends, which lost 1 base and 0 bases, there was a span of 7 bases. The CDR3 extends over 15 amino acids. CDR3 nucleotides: TGTGCCAGCAGCTTAGACGGTTCCTCTGGAAACACCATATATTTT. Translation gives CASSLDGSSGNTIYF.